Presented here are 30 T cell receptor beta chains from one specimen sequenced in a study of CD8+ T cells in alopecia areata. Reverse transcribed after extraction, RNA yielded cDNA as the sequencing template. Method: immunoSEQ multiplex PCR; TCRdb's copy keeps in-frame clones and lacks some. The table has around 19,000 clones, around 50% seen once. The treatment is: oral pan-JAK inhibitor, 5-10 mg twice daily. Peripheral blood samples and lesional scalp punch biopsies were obtained from alopecia areata patients. This material consisted of skin, taken at week 4, from a patient treated with tofacitinib. The receptors shown here come from a human donor with alopecia areata.

This clone was seen a few times. This rearrangement joins TRBV5-1 to TRBJ2-5; a weak D match, TRBD1 (6 bases). CDR1 and CDR2 from the germline V gene are SGHRS and YFSETQ. This CDR3 is built from 14 residues. The V end lost 0 bases, the J end lost 2 bases, and 8 bases lay between the germline ends. For the CDR3, the DNA is TGCGCCAGCAGCTTGGACAGGGTACAAGAGACCCAGTACTTC. Translation: CASSLDRVQETQYF.

The rearrangement links TRBV19 to TRBJ2-3; D is perhaps TRBD1 (6 bases). Germline CDR1 LNHDA, CDR2 SQIVND (reference sequence). Trimming took 4 bases from V and 2 from J, leaving 7 bases between them. This CDR3 contains 13 residues. CDR3 bases: TGTGCCAGTAGTAACAGGGACACAGATACGCAGTATTTT. It is translated as CASSNRDTDTQYF.

The chain employs TRBV30 and TRBJ1-1, with D perhaps TRBD1 (5 bases). The CDR3 loop spans 15 amino acids. Trimming cost V 4 bases and J 7 bases, with 22 bases left between them. Germline V gives CDR1 GTSNPN, CDR2 SVGIG (reference sequence). This chain's CDR3 is CAWIGAARRAGEAFF. CDR3 DNA sequence: TGTGCCTGGATAGGGGCGGCCAGGCGGGCTGGTGAAGCTTTCTTT.

This clone was counted a few times. V and J are TRBV28 and TRBJ2-2; TRBD1 is a possible D gene (6 bases). The germline V gene has CDR1 MDHEN and CDR2 SYDVKM. V gave up 6 bases and J gave up 4 bases, with 12 bases separating them. This CDR3 contains 14 residues. The chain's CDR3 is CASSRGQSTGELFF. CDR3 nucleotides: TGTGCCAGCAGCCGCGGACAGAGCACCGGGGAGCTGTTTTTT.

The J gene is TRBJ2-7, the V gene TRBV4-2; 10 nucleotides agree with TRBD2. Germline V gene lookup returns CDR1 LGHNA and CDR2 YNFKEQ. Trimming at V came to 1 base and at J to 0 bases, leaving 0 bases not matched to a gene. The CDR3 is 15 residues long. This CDR3 is CASSQGLAGSYEQYF. The CDR3 DNA reads as TGTGCCAGCAGCCAAGGACTAGCGGGCTCCTACGAGCAGTACTTC.

This chain uses TRBV7-8 with TRBJ1-3, with no clear D. Germline V CDR1 and CDR2: SGHVS, FQNEAQ. The germline V and J ends were trimmed by 2 bases and 0 bases, with 14 bases remaining between them. The length of the CDR3 is 17 residues. CDR3 residues: CASSLRPNSPSGNTIYF. CDR3 in DNA: TGTGCCAGCAGCTTAAGGCCGAATTCCCCCTCTGGAAACACCATATATTTT.

This clone was counted a few times. CDR3 residues: CASRRGVLSNQPQHF. The DNA for the CDR3 is TGCGCCAGCCGACGTGGGGTTTTGAGCAATCAGCCCCAGCATTTT. This sequence joins TRBV4-1 and TRBJ1-5; D ambiguous. This CDR3 spans 15 amino acids. CDR1 is MGHRA and CDR2 is YSYEKL in the germline V gene. Trimming left V 8 bases short and J 1 base short, with 15 bases between.

This chain connects TRBV25-1 to TRBJ1-2; TRBD1 matches at 7 bases. This CDR3 is built from 16 residues. Trimming cost V 6 bases and J 2 bases; bases outside gene matches: 12. Per the germline V gene, CDR1 is MGHDK and CDR2 is SYGVNS. CDR3 amino acids: CASRSTDTTGNYGYTF. As DNA, the CDR3 is TGTGCCAGCAGATCCACCGACACGACAGGGAACTATGGCTACACCTTC.

The V gene is TRBV28, the J gene TRBJ1-5; D is unclear. Trimming pared 5 bases from V and 9 bases from J, leaving 11 bases between. CDR3 length: 12 residues. CDR1 and CDR2 from the germline V gene are MDHEN and SYDVKM. CDR3 DNA: TGTGCCAGCAGTATGGGGTTTGGGCCCCAGCATTTT. It encodes CASSMGFGPQHF. Full variable domain (remainder filled in from reference TRBV28 and TRBJ1-5): DVKVTQSSRYLVKRTGEKVFLECVQDMDHENMFWYRQDPGLGLRLIYFSYDVKMKEKGDIPEGYSVSREKKERFSLILESASTNQTSMYLCASSMGFGPQHFGDGTRLSIL.

The chain has TRBV12-5 and TRBJ1-3, with 10 bases matching TRBD1. V was clipped by 2 bases and J by 8 bases; unmatched bases: 6. CDR3 size: 15 residues. The germline V gene encodes CDR1 LGHNT and CDR2 FRNRAP. CDR3 protein: CASGLYRQGAYTIYF. In nucleotides, the CDR3 is TGTGCTAGTGGTTTGTACCGACAGGGGGCATACACCATATATTTT.

This chain links TRBV4-1 with TRBJ2-7; 9 nucleotides line up with TRBD2. The V segment lost 4 bases and the J segment 2 bases; nucleotides outside the gene matches: 6. Germline V gene data show CDR1 as MGHRA and CDR2 as YSYEKL. This CDR3 has 15 residues. In DNA, the CDR3 is TGCGCCAGCAGCCTCAATAGCGGGGGTACCTACGAGCAGTACTTC. It yields the protein CASSLNSGGTYEQYF.

The chain has TRBV9 and TRBJ2-7; 10 nucleotides agree with TRBD1. The germline V gene has CDR1 SGDLS and CDR2 YYNGEE. The J segment lost 6 bases and the V segment lost 0 bases, leaving 9 bases of the junction unmatched. The CDR3 spans 16 residues. The CDR3 DNA sequence: TGTGCCAGCAGCGTAGGGTCGCCGGGACAGGGGTTCGAGCAGTACTTC. This gives the protein CASSVGSPGQGFEQYF.

The J gene is TRBJ1-4, the V gene TRBV7-9, with D unresolved. Germline-derived CDR1 and CDR2 are SEHNR and FQNEAQ (reference sequence). Deletions cut 0 bases from V and 13 bases from J, with 21 bases between. The CDR3 sequence is 16 residues long. The CDR3 coding sequence is TGTGCCAGCAGCTTAGCTGACGGGGAGAGTGGAAAAACACTGTTTTTT. The encoded protein is CASSLADGESGKTLFF.

V and J are TRBV30 and TRBJ1-1; D unclear. This CDR3 has 14 amino acids. V lost 1 base, J lost 4 bases, and 13 bases lay in between. Germline V gene lookup returns CDR1 GTSNPN and CDR2 SVGIG (reference sequence). CDR3 amino acids: CAWSDPPPSTEAFF. CDR3 DNA sequence: TGTGCCTGGAGTGACCCGCCACCGAGCACTGAAGCTTTCTTT.

This chain links TRBV13 with TRBJ2-5, with 8 bases identical to TRBD2. The DNA end lines up better with TRBJ2-7; the J call may be wrong. The CDR3 covers 15 residues. Germline CDR1 reads PRHDT; CDR2 reads FYEKMQ (reference sequence). Here the CDR3 reads CASSSDGGATYEQYF. The CDR3 coding sequence is TGTGCCAGCAGCTCCGACGGGGGGGCGACCTACGAGCAGTACTTC.

The chain combines TRBV6-5 with TRBJ2-5; D is tentatively TRBD1 or TRBD2 (6 bases each). V lost 9 bases and J 7 bases, leaving 18 bases between the germline ends. The CDR3 is 13 amino acids. CDR1 MNHEY and CDR2 SVGAGI come from the germline V gene. This CDR3 is CASLEGGSRTQYF. In DNA form, the CDR3 reads TGTGCCAGTCTTGAGGGGGGTTCTAGGACCCAGTACTTC.

V is TRBV4-1 and J is TRBJ2-1; 16 nucleotides align to TRBD2. The CDR3 sequence is 18 residues long. V lost 8 bases and J lost 6; bases outside the gene matches: 13. CDR1 is MGHRA and CDR2 is YSYEKL in the germline V gene. The DNA for the CDR3 is TGCGCCAGCTTACCGGGACTAGCGGGGGGGCTAACCATCAATGAGCAGTTCTTC. This codes for CASLPGLAGGLTINEQFF.

CDR3 nucleotides: TGTGCCAGCAGTTATACGACCGGACAGGGGAACACTGAAGCTTTCTTT. This encodes CASSYTTGQGNTEAFF. The chain has TRBV6-6 and TRBJ1-1; 8 bases match TRBD1. This CDR3 is 16 amino acids long. J gave up 1 base and V 3 bases, and 7 bases lay outside the gene matches. Germline loops: CDR1 MNHNY, CDR2 SVGAGI (reference sequence).

V and J are TRBV4-3 and TRBJ1-6; D is uncertain. The CDR3 contains 16 residues. V was cut by 0 bases and J by 0 bases, with 6 bases left in between. Germline CDR1 and CDR2: LGHNA and YSLEER. The DNA of the CDR3 is TGCGCCAGCAGCCAAGAACAGCTCTCCTATAATTCACCCCTCCACTTT. This codes for CASSQEQLSYNSPLHF.

This clone has just a few counts. The rearrangement uses TRBV5-6 and TRBJ2-1; tentative D call: TRBD2 (5 bases). The length of the CDR3 is 13 residues. With 4 bases removed from V and 8 bases from J, the gap between germline ends came to 13 bases. Germline V gene data show CDR1 as SGHDT and CDR2 as YYEEEE. CDR3 amino acids: CASSILHGDEQFF. The CDR3, as DNA: TGTGCCAGCAGCATACTCCACGGGGATGAGCAGTTCTTC.

The V and J genes are TRBV7-2 and TRBJ1-2; D not resolved. V lost 5 bases, J lost 3 bases, and 10 bases lay in between. There are 13 residues in the CDR3. From germline, CDR1 is SGHTA and CDR2 FQGNSA. CDR3 DNA: TGTGCCAGCAGCACGAGGCCCGACTATGGCTACACCTTC. Its translation: CASSTRPDYGYTF.

This clone was counted once. This chain connects TRBV11-2 to TRBJ2-7; D possibly corresponds to TRBD1 (6 bases). The CDR3 length is 14 residues. V was shortened by 4 bases and J by 0 bases, with 10 bases between the two germline ends. Germline V CDR1 and CDR2: SGHAT, FQNNGV. In DNA, the CDR3 is TGTGCCAGCAGCTGGCAGGGGAGCTCCTACGAGCAGTACTTC. Its translation: CASSWQGSSYEQYF.

This clone has more than one count but fewer than ten. The chain carries TRBV5-1 and TRBJ1-2; D gene uncertain. The CDR3 is 14 residues long. Germline CDR1 SGHRS, CDR2 YFSETQ. Trimming cost V 4 bases and J 1 base, with 11 bases left between them. The CDR3 sequence is CASSPAEHNYGYTF. As DNA, the CDR3 is TGCGCCAGCAGCCCCGCGGAGCATAACTATGGCTACACCTTC.

The chain is built from TRBV7-9 and TRBJ2-5; the match to TRBD2 covers 10 bases. Germline loops: CDR1 SEHNR, CDR2 FQNEAQ (reference sequence). The V segment lost 3 bases and the J segment 3 bases; nucleotides outside the gene matches: 7. This CDR3 spans 16 amino acids. CDR3 loop: CASSLGPGTSEETQYF. CDR3 DNA sequence: TGTGCCAGCAGCTTGGGGCCCGGGACTAGCGAAGAGACCCAGTACTTC.

The chain has TRBV5-1 and TRBJ2-5; the D gene could be TRBD1 or TRBD2 (5 bases each). Trimming took 4 bases from V and 2 from J, leaving 12 bases between them. This CDR3 contains 14 residues. The germline V gene has CDR1 SGHRS and CDR2 YFSETQ. The CDR3 sequence is CASSLGTDQETQYF. CDR3 bases: TGCGCCAGCAGCCTCGGGACGGATCAAGAGACCCAGTACTTC.

The V call is TRBV4-1, the J call TRBJ1-6; maybe TRBD1 (6 bases). Germline CDR1 and CDR2: MGHRA and YSYEKL. Trimming took 1 base from V and 0 from J, leaving 10 bases between them. This CDR3 region has 17 residues. CDR3 bases: TGCGCCAGCAGCCAAGGAAGGGGGAGCTCCTATAATTCACCCCTCCACTTT. Its translation: CASSQGRGSSYNSPLHF.

The V call is TRBV5-6, the J call TRBJ1-6; D is perhaps TRBD1 (5 bases). Germline CDR1 and CDR2: SGHDT and YYEEEE. The CDR3 covers 15 residues. Trimming removed 1 base at V and 10 bases at J, with 15 bases between. The CDR3 reads CASSLNGAGGSPLHF. The CDR3 DNA follows: TGTGCCAGCAGCTTGAACGGGGCGGGAGGCTCACCCCTCCACTTT.

This clone was counted between two and nine times. The chain joins TRBV28 to TRBJ2-7, with D perhaps TRBD1 (5 bases). Trimming removed 3 bases from V and 0 bases from J, with 15 bases in between. Germline-derived CDR1 and CDR2 are MDHEN and SYDVKM. CDR3 length: 16 residues. The CDR3 region is CASSLRPTVYSYEQYF. As DNA, the CDR3 is TGTGCCAGCAGTTTGCGGCCGACAGTTTACTCCTACGAGCAGTACTTC.

The genes are TRBV7-3 and TRBJ2-6; tentatively, D is TRBD2 (6 bases). V lost 5 bases to trimming and J lost 4 bases, with 15 bases between them. This CDR3 region has 16 residues. CDR1 SGHTA and CDR2 FQGTGA come from the germline V gene. DNA for the CDR3: TGTGCCAGCAGCCAGGACGCGGGATTGGGGGCCAACGTCCTGACTTTC. Protein product: CASSQDAGLGANVLTF.

The J gene is TRBJ2-1, the V gene TRBV5-4; 9 nucleotides agree with TRBD1. V lost 6 bases to trimming and J lost 6 bases; unmatched junction nucleotides: 22. The CDR3 totals 19 residues. Germline loops: CDR1 SGHNT, CDR2 YYREEE (reference sequence). CDR3 nucleotides: TGTGCCAGCACCTACTCATCGGGACAGGGAGCTGGATGGGGCAATGAGCAGTTCTTC. It codes for CASTYSSGQGAGWGNEQFF. Together with reference TRBV5-4 and TRBJ2-1, the CDR3 gives the full variable domain: ETGVTQSPTHLIKTRGQQVTLRCSSQSGHNTVSWYQQALGQGPQFIFQYYREEENGRGNFPPRFSGLQFPNYSSELNVNALELDDSALYLCASTYSSGQGAGWGNEQFFGPGTRLTVL.